This T cell receptor beta chain was observed in a study of shared clonotypes between healthy human individuals (dated by TCRdb to 2020 to 2022). Turning to the overall study: The cohort included a few men and a couple of women between 18 and 49 years of age. For each donor, CD4 naive and CD4 memory were each given three plates, CD8 naive was given two plates, and CD8 memory was given one plate. To estimate repertoire size and how much clonotypes are shared between individuals, the study performed deep sequencing of blood TCR repertoires from a few healthy adults. To increase sequencing depth and limit assay-specific biases, different laboratories used diverse techniques to prepare libraries and sequence TCR repertoires. Per donor, leukapheresis produced somewhere between about 0.9 and 9.5 billion PBMCs. The paper as a whole reports these results and caveats: Estimated clonotype richness was generally larger for naive than for memory subsets. Compared with non-shared clonotypes, the clonotypes found in all four sorted-subset donors had higher generation probabilities. Because the study included only a small number of donors, the genetic and exposure-history diversity represented was limited. Sampling was restricted to blood, and TCR repertoires in tissue are likely to differ from TCR repertoires in blood. Even with the large sequencing depth, rarefaction of the sorted-subset datasets indicated that sequencing was incomplete. Approximately 5% of naive CD4, around 3.6% of naive CD8, approximately 2.2% of memory CD4, and 0.4% of memory CD8 clonotypes were shared across several donors. Pairwise subsampling led to the expectation that sequencing depth would affect the degree of clonotype sharing among donors.

Trimming accounts for 2 bases at V and 5 bases at J, while the number of junction bases matched to no gene is 2. There are 15 amino acids in the CDR3, from cysteine to phenylalanine inclusive. Of all the DNA, just the CDR3 is kept, 45 bases in frame from base 1. The germline V gene (reference sequence) supplies CDR1 SEHNR and CDR2 FQNEAQ. Donors were healthy HIV-negative adults with no recently reported acute infections or vaccinations. Every donor was a Caucasian adult residing in Nashville, Tennessee, USA. Magnetic negative selection was used to enrich CD4+ T cells, after which naive cells were positively selected on CD45RA and the negative fraction became the memory subset. After blood collection by leukapheresis, PBMCs were isolated using Ficoll-Histopaque density gradient centrifugation and then cryopreserved in the vapor phase of liquid nitrogen. Analytical flow cytometry was used to check the purity and quantity of each magnetically sorted T cell population. Genomic DNA was isolated from each sorted fraction and quantified by UV absorbance on a Nanodrop 2000c.

Notes on this clone: No cognate antigen has been identified for it. It has no much larger one-base neighbor in the sample; base qualities were not kept.

Using the deep immunoSEQ assay, TCR CDR3 regions were amplified from genomic DNA by multiplex PCR. Extracted genomic DNA from each cell subset was distributed evenly across all wells of several immunoSEQ 96-well plates, and each plate was treated as a replicate. For sorted subsets, 150 to 250 ng of genomic DNA, equivalent to some 33,000 T cell genomes, went into each replicate PCR. The purified libraries were quantified using a Qubit 3.0 fluorometer, sized with a Bioanalyzer 2100, and then quantified again using the KAPA Library Quantification kit. A separate single-read 150-cycle Illumina NextSeq 550 flow cell was used to sequence each immunoSEQ 96-well plate. The study's own analysis went as follows. The immunoSEQ output contained only junctional sequences without quality scores, so filtering could not match that applied to full-length reads. To assign V/J genes and CDR3, sequences were annotated using PyIR, a Python wrapper for IgBLAST v1.9, with IMGT germline references. Reads were filtered out if the reads had weak V/J assignments (E-value above 1e-6), no CDR3, stop codons, out-of-frame junctions, or ambiguous translated residues. V3J clonotypes were defined as sequences sharing an identical inferred V gene, J gene, and CDR3 amino acid sequence. The percentage overlap between two repertoires was calculated by dividing the number of shared unique clonotypes by the size of the smaller repertoire. Richness of each repertoire was evaluated using RTK rarefaction, the Chao1 estimator, and Recon v2.1 estimates of unobserved clonotypes. OLGA was used to compute generation probabilities for all TCRbeta clonotypes that the gDNA method yielded from a handful of donors. TCRdb mirrors the immuneACCESS table, restricted to in-frame sequences. Some clones are absent from its copies; in checked studies, under half trace to an unresolved V gene, and the reason for the others is unknown. The V and J calls and clone size come from that table; D and trimming were worked out from the DNA. A total of about 680,000 clones appear in this sample, about 80% of them only once. Around 2% of the sample belongs to the ten largest clones.

The specimen was memory CD4+ T cells sorted from blood. The cell subset or site label corresponds to: CD45RA-negative fraction. The V gene is TRBV7-9 and the J gene is TRBJ2-2; TRBD2 fits 10 bases in the junction. The receptor was isolated from a woman under 40 in good health. The DNA is TGTGCCAGCAGCTTACTAGCGGGAGATACCGGGGAGCTGTTTTTT. Its coded protein is CASSLLAGDTGELFF.